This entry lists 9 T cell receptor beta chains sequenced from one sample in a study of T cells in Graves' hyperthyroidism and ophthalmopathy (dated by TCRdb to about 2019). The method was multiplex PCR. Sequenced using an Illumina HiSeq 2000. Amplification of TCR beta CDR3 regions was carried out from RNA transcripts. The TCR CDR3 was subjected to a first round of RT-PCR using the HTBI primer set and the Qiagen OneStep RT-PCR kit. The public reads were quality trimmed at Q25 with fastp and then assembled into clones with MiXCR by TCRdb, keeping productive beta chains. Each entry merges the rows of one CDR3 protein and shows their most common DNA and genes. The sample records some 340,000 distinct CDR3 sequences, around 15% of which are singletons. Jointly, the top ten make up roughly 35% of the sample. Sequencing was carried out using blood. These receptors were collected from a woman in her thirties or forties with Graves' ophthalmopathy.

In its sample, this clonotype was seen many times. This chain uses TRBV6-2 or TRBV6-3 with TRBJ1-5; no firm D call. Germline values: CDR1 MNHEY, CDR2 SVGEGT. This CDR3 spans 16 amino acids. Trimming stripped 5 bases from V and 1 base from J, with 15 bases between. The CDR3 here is CASSPIHAASNQPQHF. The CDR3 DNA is TGTGCCAGCAGTCCAATCCATGCAGCGAGCAATCAGCCCCAGCATTTT.

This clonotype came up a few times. The CDR3 DNA reads as TGTGCCAGCTCACCGAGCGACTCCCGCGAAGCTTTCTTT. Protein: CASSPSDSREAFF. The chain has TRBV18 and TRBJ1-1, with unresolved D. CDR3 size: 13 residues. Germline-derived CDR1 and CDR2 are KGHSH and LQKENI. V was clipped by 3 bases and J by 8 bases, with 13 bases between them.

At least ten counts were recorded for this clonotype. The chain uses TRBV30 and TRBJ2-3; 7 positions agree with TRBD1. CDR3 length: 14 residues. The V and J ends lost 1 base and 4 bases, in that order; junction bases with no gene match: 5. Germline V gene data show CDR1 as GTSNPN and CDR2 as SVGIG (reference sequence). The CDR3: CAWSDRGWADTQYF. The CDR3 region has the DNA TGTGCCTGGAGTGACAGGGGATGGGCAGATACGCAGTATTTT.

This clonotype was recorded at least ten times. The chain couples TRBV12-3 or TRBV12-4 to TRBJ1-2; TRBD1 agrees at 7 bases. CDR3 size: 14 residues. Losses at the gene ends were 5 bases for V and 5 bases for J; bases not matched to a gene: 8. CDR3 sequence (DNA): TGTGCCAGCAGTCCAAGGGACAGACCATATGGCTACACCTTC. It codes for CASSPRDRPYGYTF.

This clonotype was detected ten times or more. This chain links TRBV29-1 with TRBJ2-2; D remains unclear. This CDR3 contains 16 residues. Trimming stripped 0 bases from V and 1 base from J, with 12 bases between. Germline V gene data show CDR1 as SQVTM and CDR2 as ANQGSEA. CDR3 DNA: TGCAGCGTTGAAGATCCTAGGAGAGGGAACACCGGGGAGCTGTTTTTT. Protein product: CSVEDPRRGNTGELFF.

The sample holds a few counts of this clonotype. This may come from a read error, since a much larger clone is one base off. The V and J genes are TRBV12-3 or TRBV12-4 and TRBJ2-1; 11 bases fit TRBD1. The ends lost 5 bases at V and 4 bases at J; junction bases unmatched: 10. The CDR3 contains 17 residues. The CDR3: CASSLRTGGSRYNEQFF. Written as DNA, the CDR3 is TGTGCCAGCAGTCTCCGGACAGGGGGCAGCAGGTACAATGAGCAGTTCTTC.

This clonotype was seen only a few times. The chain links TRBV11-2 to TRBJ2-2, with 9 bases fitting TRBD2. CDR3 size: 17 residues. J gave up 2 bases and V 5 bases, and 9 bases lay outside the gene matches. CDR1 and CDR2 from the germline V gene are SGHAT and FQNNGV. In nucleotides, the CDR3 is TGTGCCAGCAGCGATACCTTTAGCGGGAGTAACACCGGGGAGCTGTTTTTT. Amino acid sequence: CASSDTFSGSNTGELFF. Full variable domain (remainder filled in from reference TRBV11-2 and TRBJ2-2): EAGVAQSPRYKIIEKRQSVAFWCNPISGHATLYWYQQILGQGPKLLIQFQNNGVVDDSQLPKDRFSAERLKGVDSTLKIQPAKLEDSAVYLCASSDTFSGSNTGELFFGEGSRLTVL.

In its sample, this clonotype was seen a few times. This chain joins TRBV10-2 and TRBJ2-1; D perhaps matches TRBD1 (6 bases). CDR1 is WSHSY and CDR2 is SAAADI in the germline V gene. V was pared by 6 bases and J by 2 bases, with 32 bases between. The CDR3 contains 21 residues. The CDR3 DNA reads TGCGCCAGCAGATATCCTCTTCCGTCGGCTGGTGTCGGGGACACCTACAATGAGCAGTTCTTC. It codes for CASRYPLPSAGVGDTYNEQFF.

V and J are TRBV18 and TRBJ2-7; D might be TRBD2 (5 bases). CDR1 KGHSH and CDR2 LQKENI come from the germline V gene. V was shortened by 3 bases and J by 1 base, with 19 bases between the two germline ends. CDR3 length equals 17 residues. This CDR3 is CASSPFRSRERSYEQYF. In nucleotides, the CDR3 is TGTGCCAGCTCACCCTTCCGATCAAGGGAGCGGTCCTACGAGCAGTACTTC.